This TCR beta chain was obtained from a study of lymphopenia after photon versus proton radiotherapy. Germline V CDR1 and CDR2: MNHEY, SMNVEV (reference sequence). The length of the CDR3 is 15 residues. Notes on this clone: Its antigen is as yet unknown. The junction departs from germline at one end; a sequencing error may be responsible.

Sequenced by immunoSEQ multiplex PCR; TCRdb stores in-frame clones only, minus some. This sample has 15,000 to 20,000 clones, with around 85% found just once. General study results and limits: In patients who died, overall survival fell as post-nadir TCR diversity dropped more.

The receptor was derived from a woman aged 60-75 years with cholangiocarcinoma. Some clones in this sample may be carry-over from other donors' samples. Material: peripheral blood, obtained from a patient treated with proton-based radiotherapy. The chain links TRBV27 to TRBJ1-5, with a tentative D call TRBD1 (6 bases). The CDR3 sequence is CVSSFQGLSYQPQHF. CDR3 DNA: TGTGTCAGCAGTTTTCAGGGGCTATCTTATCAGCCCCAGCATTTT.